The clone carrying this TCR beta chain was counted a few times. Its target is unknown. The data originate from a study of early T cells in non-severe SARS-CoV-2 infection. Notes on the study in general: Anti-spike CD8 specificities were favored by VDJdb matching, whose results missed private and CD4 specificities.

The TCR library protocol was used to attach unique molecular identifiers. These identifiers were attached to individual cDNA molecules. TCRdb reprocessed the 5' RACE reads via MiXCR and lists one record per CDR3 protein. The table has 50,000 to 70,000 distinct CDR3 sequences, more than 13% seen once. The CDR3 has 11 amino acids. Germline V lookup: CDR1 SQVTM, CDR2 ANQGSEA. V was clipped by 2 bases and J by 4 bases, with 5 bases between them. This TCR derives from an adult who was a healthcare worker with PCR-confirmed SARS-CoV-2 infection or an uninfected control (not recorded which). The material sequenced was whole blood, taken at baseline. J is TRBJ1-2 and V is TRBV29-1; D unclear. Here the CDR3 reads CSVEWAYGYTF. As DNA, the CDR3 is TGCAGCGTTGAATGGGCCTATGGCTACACCTTC.